A selection of T cell receptor beta chains follows, all from one sample in a study of blood T cell repertoires in COVID-19. The table came from immunoSEQ multiplex PCR; TCRdb's copy has only in-frame clones and leaves some out. The table records more than 3,500 clones, over 85% of them present only once. The sample comprised peripheral blood. Every receptor here comes from a woman between 65 and 79 years old with active COVID-19. Each CDR3 is given with its conserved first and last residue. D genes are given only for firm matches. Not all rows give a size; the values are once, few, many and, for expanded clones, a class.

v_call	d_call	j_call	clone_size	cdr3_aa	cdr3_nt
TRBV9	TRBD1	TRBJ1-1	-	CASSAGGQGARSEAFF	TGTGCCAGCAGCGCAGGAGGACAGGGGGCGAGATCTGAAGCTTTCTTT
TRBV30	TRBD1	TRBJ2-7	-	CAWRRGQGVYEQYF	TGTGCCTGGAGGAGGGGACAGGGAGTCTACGAGCAGTACTTC
TRBV5-6	-	TRBJ1-3	-	CASSSDSSSGNTIYF	TGTGCCAGCAGCTCTGACAGTTCCTCTGGAAACACCATATATTTT
TRBV5-5	-	TRBJ2-2	-	CASSLSLRSQVPNTGELFF	TGTGCCAGCAGCTTGTCCCTCCGCTCACAGGTTCCGAACACCGGGGAGCTGTTTTTT
TRBV4-3	-	TRBJ1-6	-	CASSRQGDGSPLHF	TGCGCCAGCAGCAGGCAGGGTGATGGGTCACCCCTCCACTTT
TRBV19	TRBD1	TRBJ1-6	-	CASSTGQGAYSPLHF	TGTGCCAGTAGTACCGGACAGGGGGCGTATTCACCCCTCCACTTT
TRBV27	-	TRBJ1-1	-	CASSRPGLYAEAFF	TGTGCCAGCAGTCGGCCAGGGTTATACGCTGAAGCTTTCTTT
TRBV6-2/TRBV6-3	TRBD1	TRBJ2-7	-	CASSSNRGSYEQYF	TGTGCCAGCAGTTCCAACAGGGGGTCCTACGAGCAGTACTTC
TRBV2	TRBD1	TRBJ2-7	-	CASSGLWDSRIMREQYF	TGTGCCAGCAGTGGTCTATGGGACAGCCGCATTATGCGCGAGCAGTACTTC
TRBV7-9	TRBD1	TRBJ1-2	-	CASSSAGTGLFGYTF	TGTGCCAGCAGCTCCGCCGGGACAGGGTTGTTTGGCTACACCTTC
TRBV14	-	TRBJ1-2	-	CASSQDEATLSGYTF	TGTGCCAGCAGCCAAGACGAGGCAACCCTCTCCGGCTACACCTTC
TRBV24-1	TRBD1	TRBJ2-5	-	CATSENTGTGETQYF	TGTGCCACCAGTGAGAATACCGGGACAGGGGAGACCCAGTACTTC
TRBV10-3	TRBD1	TRBJ1-6	-	CASSRGQSYNSPLHF	TGTGCCTCTTCAAGGGGGCAATCCTATAATTCACCCCTCCACTTT
TRBV5-1	TRBD1	TRBJ1-2	-	CASSLRTGNYGYTF	TGCGCCAGCAGCTTGAGGACAGGGAACTATGGCTACACCTTC
TRBV3-1/TRBV3-2	-	TRBJ1-1	-	CASSQDLGRAFF	TGTGCCAGCAGCCAAGATCTCGGGAGAGCTTTCTTT
TRBV5-4	-	TRBJ1-1	once	CASSQDRNTEAFF	TGTGCCAGCAGCCAAGACAGGAACACTGAAGCTTTCTTT
TRBV10-1	-	TRBJ2-1	-	CASTLPQRVYNEQFF	TGCGCCAGCACCTTACCTCAGCGGGTCTACAATGAGCAGTTCTTC
TRBV3-1/TRBV3-2	-	TRBJ2-1	-	CASSYRVYNEQFF	TGTGCCAGCAGCTACAGGGTTTACAATGAGCAGTTCTTC
TRBV7-9	-	TRBJ1-1	-	CARQAVRGSMNTEAFF	TGTGCCAGACAGGCGGTCAGGGGCTCAATGAACACTGAAGCTTTCTTT
TRBV25-1	-	TRBJ1-4	-	CASSGRQATNEKLFF	TGTGCCAGCAGTGGGCGACAGGCAACTAATGAAAAACTGTTTTTT
TRBV3-1/TRBV3-2	-	TRBJ2-7	few	CASSPGQSYEQYF	TGTGCCAGCAGCCCTGGACAGTCCTACGAGCAGTACTTC
TRBV5-5	-	TRBJ1-2	-	CASSYSDSPSQRYGYTF	TGTGCCAGCAGCTACTCCGACAGTCCTAGTCAACGCTATGGCTACACCTTC
TRBV5-4	-	TRBJ2-7	-	CASSLSGPGREQYF	TGTGCCAGCAGCTTGTCGGGGCCGGGGAGGGAGCAGTACTTC
TRBV5-1	TRBD2	TRBJ2-5	-	CASSWGLLADAQETQYF	TGCGCCAGCAGCTGGGGGTTGCTAGCGGATGCACAAGAGACCCAGTACTTC
TRBV7-2	-	TRBJ2-5	-	CASSPPARGLKVAQYF	TGTGCCAGCAGCCCACCTGCGCGGGGGCTAAAGGTGGCCCAGTACTTC
TRBV11-2	-	TRBJ1-2	-	CASSPLGGTRNYGYTF	TGTGCCAGCAGCCCCTTAGGGGGTACCCGGAACTATGGCTACACCTTC
TRBV4-1	TRBD1	TRBJ1-5	-	CASSQGQGWNSNQPQHF	TGCGCCAGCAGCCAAGGACAGGGGTGGAATAGCAATCAGCCCCAGCATTTT
TRBV4-1	TRBD1	TRBJ1-2	-	CASSQDPRQGGTNYGYTF	TGCGCCAGCAGCCAAGACCCCCGGCAGGGGGGAACCAACTATGGCTACACCTTC
TRBV7-2	TRBD2	TRBJ2-7	-	CASSLAGGSSYEQYF	TGTGCCAGCAGCTTAGCGGGGGGGAGCTCCTACGAGCAGTACTTC
TRBV28	TRBD1	TRBJ1-3	-	CASRQGGSATKGNTIYF	TGTGCCAGCAGGCAGGGGGGCAGTGCAACAAAGGGAAACACCATATATTTT
TRBV9	-	TRBJ2-5	-	CASSVGGLQETQYF	TGTGCCAGCAGCGTTGGTGGGCTCCAAGAGACCCAGTACTTC
TRBV3-1/TRBV3-2	-	TRBJ1-3	-	CASSQEAPMGRRKAGNTIYF	TGTGCCAGCAGCCAAGAAGCGCCGATGGGGAGGAGGAAGGCTGGAAACACCATATATTTT
TRBV7-9	TRBD2	TRBJ2-3	-	CASSFLAGGTDTQYF	TGTGCCAGCAGCTTTCTCGCGGGGGGTACAGATACGCAGTATTTT
TRBV2	TRBD1	TRBJ2-7	-	CASGGQGTLWAYEQYF	TGTGCCAGCGGAGGACAGGGGACGCTGTGGGCCTACGAGCAGTACTTC
TRBV5-4	-	TRBJ2-2	-	CASSLKQNTGELFF	TGTGCCAGCAGCTTGAAACAGAACACCGGGGAGCTGTTTTTT
TRBV3-1/TRBV3-2	TRBD1	TRBJ1-5	-	CASSHTGTGFNQPQHF	TGTGCCAGCAGCCACACCGGGACAGGGTTCAATCAGCCCCAGCATTTT
TRBV5-1	-	TRBJ1-6	once	CASSLSSYNSPLHF	TGCGCCAGCAGCCTCAGCTCCTATAATTCACCCCTCCACTTT
TRBV10-3	-	TRBJ1-2	-	CAISPDSAIYNYGYTF	TGTGCCATCAGTCCCGACAGTGCGATCTATAACTATGGCTACACCTTC
TRBV2	-	TRBJ1-3	-	CASRGTFFSGNTIYF	TGTGCCAGCAGAGGGACATTTTTCTCTGGAAACACCATATATTTT
TRBV5-1	TRBD1	TRBJ2-1	-	CASTRDSYNEQFF	TGCGCCAGCACCCGGGACAGCTACAATGAGCAGTTCTTC
TRBV7-2	-	TRBJ2-2	-	CASSPRLLGTGELFF	TGTGCCAGCAGCCCCAGACTATTAGGCACCGGGGAGCTGTTTTTT
TRBV9	-	TRBJ2-3	-	CASSPPGGTDTQYF	TGTGCCAGCAGCCCCCCGGGGGGCACAGATACGCAGTATTTT
TRBV5-5	-	TRBJ1-5	-	CASSYGPLRGDNQPQHF	TGTGCCAGCAGTTACGGTCCGCTCCGGGGGGACAATCAGCCCCAGCATTTT
TRBV2	TRBD2	TRBJ2-3	-	CASSEGTSGGAVDTQYF	TGTGCCAGCAGTGAAGGAACTAGCGGGGGGGCCGTGGATACGCAGTATTTT
TRBV9	-	TRBJ1-6	-	CASSGRGEGNSPLHF	TGTGCCAGCAGCGGGAGGGGAGAGGGTAACTCACCCCTCCACTTT
TRBV29-1	TRBD1	TRBJ1-2	-	CSVGDRGNYGYTF	TGCAGCGTTGGAGACAGGGGGAACTATGGCTACACCTTC
TRBV3-1/TRBV3-2	TRBD1	TRBJ1-5	-	CASSHSGTDINQPQHF	TGTGCCAGCAGCCATAGCGGGACAGACATTAATCAGCCCCAGCATTTT
TRBV19	TRBD2	TRBJ2-7	few	CASSTPRGGLSYEQYF	TGTGCCAGTAGTACGCCCCGCGGGGGGCTTTCCTACGAGCAGTACTTC
TRBV6-2/TRBV6-3	-	TRBJ2-7	-	CASSYSTRAESSYEQYF	TGTGCCAGCAGTTACTCGACTCGAGCGGAGAGCTCCTACGAGCAGTACTTC
TRBV19	-	TRBJ1-4	-	CASSIRTGGSEKLFF	TGTGCCAGTAGTATAAGGACCGGGGGGAGTGAAAAACTGTTTTTT
TRBV6-5	-	TRBJ1-1	-	CASSYRKGLGTEAFF	TGTGCCAGCAGTTACCGTAAGGGGCTTGGAACTGAAGCTTTCTTT
TRBV2	TRBD1	TRBJ1-5	-	CASSAGDRVRNQPQHF	TGTGCCAGCAGTGCGGGAGACAGGGTAAGGAATCAGCCCCAGCATTTT
TRBV18	TRBD1	TRBJ1-2	-	CASSPIRPGQGAKDYGYTF	TGTGCCAGCTCACCGATACGGCCGGGACAGGGGGCTAAGGACTATGGCTACACCTTC
TRBV9	TRBD1	TRBJ2-5	-	CASSVGTGDLQETQYF	TGTGCCAGCAGCGTCGGGACAGGGGATCTCCAAGAGACCCAGTACTTC
TRBV9	-	TRBJ2-2	-	CASSVARTGELFF	TGTGCCAGCAGCGTAGCCAGAACCGGGGAGCTGTTTTTT